This TCR beta chain comes out of a study of type 1 and type 2 diabetes patients. Study observations and caveats: V and J gene usage correlated at about 0.97 between type 2 diabetes and control samples.

The CDR3 covers 11 residues. Deletions cut 1 base from V and 6 bases from J, with 3 bases between. A note on this clonotype: Its target is unknown.

Genomic DNA was the PCR template. The TCR beta CDR3 region was amplified using 30 forward and 13 reverse primers. TCRdb fed the multiplex PCR reads into MiXCR, producing one record per CDR3 protein. Here the sample spans under 300,000 distinct CDR3 sequences, over 45% being singletons. The chain uses TRBV12-3 or TRBV12-4 and TRBJ1-1, with D unresolved. The sequence was collected from a man between 18 and 35 years old with type 2 diabetes. The sequenced sample consisted of peripheral blood mononuclear cells (PBMCs). The CDR3 bases are TGTGCCAGCAGTTTAGGCTCTGAAGCTTTCTTT. Protein: CASSLGSEAFF.